One sample yielded the 19 T cell receptor beta chains listed below, sequenced in a study of beta chain features in type 1 diabetes. Expressed TCRB transcripts were sequenced because the isolated RNA had all been reverse transcribed beforehand. The repertoire was sequenced with immunoSEQ multiplex PCR; TCRdb's copy has only in-frame clones and lacks some. The sample includes a few hundred thousand clones, 12% to 15% seen only once; the top ten take approximately 7%. Sequenced material: central memory CD4+ T cells from blood. These receptors were obtained from a man younger than 45 in good health.

A few counts support this clone. The CDR3 sequence is CASRTARDIQYF. The CDR3 nucleotides are TGTGCCAGCCGGACTGCCAGGGACATTCAGTACTTC. This chain links TRBV6-1 with TRBJ2-4; D assignment may be TRBD1 or TRBD2 (5 bases each). Germline CDR1 reads MNHNS; CDR2 reads SASEGT. The CDR3 consists of 12 residues. Trimming shortened V by 8 bases and J by 8 bases, and 13 bases separated the two germline ends.

This clone was detected a few times. Being one base from a much bigger clone, this may be a read error. The chain is built from TRBV5-1 and TRBJ1-5; D is unclear. Germline-derived CDR1 and CDR2 are SGHRS and YFSETQ. V was clipped by 0 bases and J by 5 bases, with 6 bases between them. This CDR3 has 13 amino acids. The DNA for the CDR3 is TGCGCCAGCAGCTTGGATGGTCATCAGCCCCAGCATTTT. It translates to CASSLDGHQPQHF.

This clone was observed at least ten times. J is TRBJ2-1 and V is TRBV11-3; a weak D match, TRBD2 (5 bases). Per germline, CDR1 SGHNT and CDR2 YENEEA. The CDR3 is 16 amino acids. The germline V and J ends were trimmed by 4 bases and 4 bases, with 17 bases remaining between them. The DNA of the CDR3 is TGTGCCAGCAGCTACCAGCGGATAGGTGGGTACAATGAGCAGTTCTTC. Encoded protein: CASSYQRIGGYNEQFF.

This clone was detected ten times or more. V gene TRBV11-2 combines with J gene TRBJ2-1, with 8 bases that match TRBD2. The germline CDR1 and CDR2 sequences are SGHAT and FQNNGV. The J segment lost 6 bases and the V segment lost 2 bases, leaving 18 bases of the junction unmatched. This CDR3 spans 19 amino acids. As DNA, the CDR3 is TGTGCCAGCAGCTTATCGTATACCTGGGCGGGAGGATCGGGCAATGAGCAGTTCTTC. Amino acids: CASSLSYTWAGGSGNEQFF.

This chain uses TRBV7-6 with TRBJ1-2; perhaps TRBD1 as D (5 bases). The ends were cut back, 1 base at V and 2 bases at J, with 14 bases in the middle. Germline assignment: CDR1 SGHVS and CDR2 FNYEAQ. This CDR3 region has 16 residues. This chain's CDR3 is CASSLEGAGINYGYTF. CDR3 DNA: TGTGCCAGCAGCTTAGAAGGGGCCGGAATCAACTATGGCTACACCTTC.

This rearrangement joins TRBV20-1 to TRBJ1-1; D call uncertain. This CDR3 is built from 11 residues. Trimming took 0 bases from V and 5 from J, leaving 4 bases between them. Per germline, CDR1 DFQATT and CDR2 SNEGSKA (reference sequence). CDR3 protein: CSAREVTEAFF. In DNA, the CDR3 is TGCAGTGCTAGAGAGGTTACTGAAGCTTTCTTT.

This chain uses TRBV4-2 with TRBJ2-4; D is undetermined. CDR1 is LGHNA and CDR2 is YNFKEQ in the germline V gene. Trimming took 1 base from V and 4 from J, leaving 8 bases between them. The CDR3 is made up of 14 amino acids. CDR3 nucleotides: TGTGCCAGCAGCCAAGGACTTACGAAAAACATTCAGTACTTC. Translation gives CASSQGLTKNIQYF.

The rearrangement uses TRBV6-1 and TRBJ2-5; D perhaps matches TRBD2 (5 bases). Per the germline V gene, CDR1 is MNHNS and CDR2 is SASEGT. The V and J ends lost 5 bases and 7 bases respectively, with 14 bases between them. The CDR3 contains 13 residues. The CDR3 DNA reads as TGTGCCAGCAGTCGACCGGGGAGTTGGACCCAGTACTTC. It codes for CASSRPGSWTQYF.

This clone was seen a handful of times. This chain links TRBV7-7 with TRBJ2-5, with D unclear. The CDR3 contains 13 residues. V gave up 5 bases and J gave up 2 bases, with 9 bases separating them. CDR1 is SSHAT and CDR2 is FNYEAQ in the germline V gene (reference sequence). The CDR3 reads CASSVGPQETQYF. DNA of the CDR3: TGTGCCAGCAGCGTAGGACCTCAAGAGACCCAGTACTTC.

This clone was picked up a small number of times. Here the CDR3 reads CSVVPGRTEAFF. CDR3 DNA sequence: TGCAGCGTCGTCCCGGGACGGACTGAAGCTTTCTTT. This rearrangement joins TRBV29-1 to TRBJ1-1, with a possible D match to TRBD1 (5 bases). The V and J ends lost 6 bases and 5 bases respectively, with 13 bases between them. Germline V gene data show CDR1 as SQVTM and CDR2 as ANQGSEA. The CDR3 has 12 residues.

V is TRBV6-1 and J is TRBJ1-6, with 9 positions matching TRBD1. Germline V gene lookup returns CDR1 MNHNS and CDR2 SASEGT. V shed 4 bases and J 9 bases; nucleotides not matched to a gene: 4. This CDR3 is built from 14 residues. DNA of the CDR3: TGTGCCAGCAGTGCGGACAGGGGAGGTTCACCCCTCCACTTT. This codes for CASSADRGGSPLHF.

The chain combines TRBV7-2 with TRBJ2-2, with 10 bases fitting TRBD2. The germline gives CDR1 SGHTA, CDR2 FQGNSA. Trimming took 0 bases from V and 7 from J; bases not matched to a gene: 5. CDR3 length: 16 amino acids. As DNA, the CDR3 is TGTGCCAGCAGCTTAGCGCGGACTAGCGGTGGCGGGGAGCTGTTTTTT. It encodes CASSLARTSGGGELFF. The full variable domain, in which reference TRBV7-2 and TRBJ2-2 provide the parts outside the CDR3, is GAGVSQSPSNKVTEKGKDVELRCDPISGHTALYWYRQSLGQGLEFLIYFQGNSAPDKSGLPSDRFSAERTGGSVSTLTIQRTQQEDSAVYLCASSLARTSGGGELFFGEGSRLTVL.

J is TRBJ1-2 and V is TRBV10-3; D gene ambiguous. CDR3 size: 15 residues. Germline V gene sequence: CDR1 ENHRY, CDR2 SYGVKD. Trimming cost V 6 bases and J 4 bases, with 18 bases left between them. CDR3 DNA: TGTGCCATCAGGGACGGGAGCGGACCTTCCTATGGCTACACCTTC. This translates into CAIRDGSGPSYGYTF.

V is TRBV29-1 and J is TRBJ2-1; perhaps TRBD1 as D (6 bases). The CDR3 has 14 residues. Germline CDR1 and CDR2: SQVTM and ANQGSEA. With 7 bases removed from V and 1 base from J, the gap between germline ends came to 14 bases. The CDR3 loop is CSAGIGGSYNEQFF. CDR3 DNA sequence: TGCAGCGCCGGTATAGGGGGTTCCTACAATGAGCAGTTCTTC.

The genes are TRBV5-4 and TRBJ1-1; no reliable D call. CDR1 and CDR2 from the germline V gene are SGHNT and YYREEE (reference sequence). The CDR3 is 13 residues long. V was trimmed by 0 bases and J by 7 bases, leaving 10 bases between them. The CDR3 coding sequence is TGTGCCAGCAGCTTGGCCTGGGGAGATGAAGCTTTCTTT. Protein sequence: CASSLAWGDEAFF.

The CDR3: CASSSRFGSYYGYTF. The CDR3 DNA is TGTGCCAGCAGCTCCCGATTTGGGTCCTACTATGGCTACACCTTC. The chain uses TRBV7-2 and TRBJ1-2; D is undetermined. The V and J ends lost 4 bases and 3 bases respectively, with 15 bases between them. Germline lookup yields CDR1 SGHTA and CDR2 FQGNSA. This CDR3 has 15 residues.

The V and J genes are TRBV11-3 and TRBJ2-7, with D possibly called TRBD1 or TRBD2 (5 bases each). Germline V gives CDR1 SGHNT, CDR2 YENEEA. The CDR3 loop spans 15 amino acids. With 2 bases removed from V and 2 bases from J, the gap between germline ends came to 13 bases. CDR3 sequence reads: CASSLIEGRTYEQYF. The CDR3 DNA follows: TGTGCCAGCAGCTTAATCGAGGGGCGCACCTACGAGCAGTACTTC.

This chain connects TRBV30 to TRBJ2-4, with D possibly matching TRBD2 (6 bases). This CDR3 contains 13 residues. Germline V CDR1 and CDR2: GTSNPN, SVGIG (reference sequence). The CDR3 nucleotides read TGTGCTATAGCGGAGATAGCCAAAAACATTCAGTACTTC. Translation gives CAIAEIAKNIQYF.

This clone was picked up a small number of times. This chain joins TRBV7-2 and TRBJ2-3; the D gene is possibly TRBD2 (6 bases). V was cut by 3 bases and J by 2 bases, with 12 bases left in between. The CDR3 consists of 15 residues. The germline V gene has CDR1 SGHTA and CDR2 FQGNSA. CDR3 bases: TGTGCCAGCAGCTTGCCTAGCGCCCACACAGATACGCAGTATTTT. It translates to CASSLPSAHTDTQYF.